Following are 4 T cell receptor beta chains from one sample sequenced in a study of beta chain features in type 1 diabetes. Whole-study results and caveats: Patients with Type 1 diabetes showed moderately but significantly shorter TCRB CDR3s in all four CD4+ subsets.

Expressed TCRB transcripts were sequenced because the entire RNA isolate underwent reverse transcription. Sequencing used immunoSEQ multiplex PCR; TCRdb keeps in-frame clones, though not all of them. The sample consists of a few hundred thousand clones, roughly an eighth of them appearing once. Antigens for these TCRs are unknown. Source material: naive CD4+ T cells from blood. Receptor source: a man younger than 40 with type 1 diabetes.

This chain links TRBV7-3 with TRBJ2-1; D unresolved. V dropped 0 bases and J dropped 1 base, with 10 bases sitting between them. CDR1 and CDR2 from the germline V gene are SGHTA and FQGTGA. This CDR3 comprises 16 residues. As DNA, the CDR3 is TGTGCCAGCAGCTTAACCCAGCCGAGGTCCTACAATGAGCAGTTCTTC. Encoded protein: CASSLTQPRSYNEQFF.

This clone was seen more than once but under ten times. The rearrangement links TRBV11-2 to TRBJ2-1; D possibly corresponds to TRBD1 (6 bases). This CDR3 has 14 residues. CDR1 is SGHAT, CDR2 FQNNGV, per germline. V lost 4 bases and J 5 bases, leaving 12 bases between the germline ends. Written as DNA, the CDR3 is TGTGCCAGCAGCTACTTGACAGGTAACAATGAGCAGTTCTTC. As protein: CASSYLTGNNEQFF.

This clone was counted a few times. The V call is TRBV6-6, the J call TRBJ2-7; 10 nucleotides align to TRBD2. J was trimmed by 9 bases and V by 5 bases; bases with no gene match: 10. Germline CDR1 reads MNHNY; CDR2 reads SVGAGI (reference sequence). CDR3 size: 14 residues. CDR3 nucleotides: TGTGCCAGCAGTCTAGCGGGAGTGGTTTCAGTGCAGTACTTC. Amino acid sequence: CASSLAGVVSVQYF.

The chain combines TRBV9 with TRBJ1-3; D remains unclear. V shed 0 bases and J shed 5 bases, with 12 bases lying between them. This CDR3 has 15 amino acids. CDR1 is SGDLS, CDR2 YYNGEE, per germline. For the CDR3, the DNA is TGTGCCAGCAGCGTAGAGGCAGGCGGGAGAAACACCATATATTTT. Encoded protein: CASSVEAGGRNTIYF.